These 4 T cell receptor beta chains originate from one sample sequenced in a study of blood T cell repertoires in COVID-19. The method was immunoSEQ multiplex PCR; TCRdb's version includes in-frame clones alone and lacks a portion of them. The sample has about 200,000 clones; 86% are singletons. Sequencing input: PBMCs or T cells enriched from blood (not recorded which). The receptors here all came from a man aged 35-49 years with acute COVID-19.

The V and J genes are TRBV7-2 and TRBJ2-1; 7 positions match TRBD2. J gave up 15 bases and V 1 base, and 9 bases lay outside the gene matches. CDR1 and CDR2 from the germline V gene are SGHTA and FQGNSA. The CDR3 runs 13 residues. Here the CDR3 reads CASSLGTGREMFF. The DNA of the CDR3 is TGTGCCAGCAGCTTAGGTACGGGGCGGGAGATGTTCTTC.

V usage is TRBV6-2 or TRBV6-3 and J usage is TRBJ2-7; D gene uncertain. The CDR3 is 16 amino acids. V dropped 0 bases and J dropped 0 bases, with 12 bases sitting between them. Germline lookup yields CDR1 MNHEY and CDR2 SVGEGT. The CDR3 region is CASSYSPRIRSYEQYF. The CDR3 DNA reads as TGTGCCAGCAGTTACTCTCCGCGGATCCGCTCCTACGAGCAGTACTTC.

V and J are TRBV9 and TRBJ2-7, with 9 bases identical to TRBD2. Per germline, CDR1 SGDLS and CDR2 YYNGEE. The CDR3 has 14 residues. J gave up 2 bases and V 3 bases, and 3 bases lay outside the gene matches. In DNA form, the CDR3 reads TGTGCCAGCAGCGCCGCTAGCGGGGCCTACGAGCAGTACTTC. Amino acids: CASSAASGAYEQYF.

V usage is TRBV6-5 and J usage is TRBJ2-7; TRBD2 agrees at 7 bases. Germline CDR1 is MNHEY and CDR2 is SVGAGI. The CDR3 consists of 14 residues. V dropped 2 bases and J dropped 5; count of bases not matched to a gene: 6. The CDR3 bases are TGTGCCAGCAGTTACCGCCCGGGAGGAGACGAGCAGTACTTC. Amino acids: CASSYRPGGDEQYF.